This record looks at one T cell receptor beta chain sequence and its context. Its antigen is currently not known. With the read ending 3 residues before the CDR3 end, the germline J gene is used to fill in that end. The germline V gene yields LGHNA for CDR1 and YNFKEQ for CDR2. Germline trimming amounts to 4 bases on V and 1 base on J, with 6 as the count of junction bases outside the gene matches. CDR3 length: 17 amino acids, cysteine to phenylalanine. Part of the CDR3 DNA is given, 42 bases translated from base 1. The transplants used related donors along with nonmyeloablative bone marrow transplantation, and in the human trials mixed chimerism was transient. Unstimulated Tregs (CD4+CD25+CD127-), CD4+ non-Tregs (CD4+CD25-), CD4 and CD8 cells were FACS-sorted from thawed PBMCs. 4 combined kidney and bone marrow transplant recipients from the ITN036ST trial were included as patients, and samples were available only from these trial subjects. Healthy control blood was processed to PBMCs with a Ficoll density gradient and then cryopreserved, whereas patient PBMCs were collected both before and after transplant.

The sample belongs to a study of Tregs in tolerant kidney transplant recipients (dated by TCRdb to the late 2010s). Background for the entire study: The study applied TCRbeta sequencing to find donor-specific regulatory T cells before combined kidney and bone marrow transplantation and then followed those same cells after transplant. What the study reported, not specific to this receptor: The most biologically relevant and donor-specific TCRbeta repertoire appeared to be identified by expanding Tregs with activated donor B cells. Biological reproducibility was not directly assessed, although technical replication error appeared to be minimal. The study was limited by small patient numbers, and the findings need validation in larger populations and under other immunosuppression protocols. For some patients, the PCR primers changed as time went on, which meant samples from those patients could not be compared with one another at the nucleotide level. Donor-specific Treg expansion exceeded global Treg expansion in tolerant patients, suggesting antigen-driven rather than nonspecific expansion.

For TCRbeta CDR3 sequencing, genomic DNA from the sorted cells was extracted using the QIAGEN DNeasy Blood and Tissue Kit. High-throughput TCRbeta CDR3 sequencing, including PCR amplification with bias correction and internal controls, was performed commercially through immunoSEQ. Regarding the original processing steps: Unique productive TCRbeta sequences were defined by CDR3 nucleotide sequence when primers matched and otherwise by CDR3 amino acid sequence together with Vbeta and Jbeta genes. To correct for sorting error, sequences found in more than one sorted population at a frequency ratio of 2:1 or less were discarded, and the remaining shared sequences were assigned to the population with the higher frequency. A sequence was defined as donor-reactive if the sequence was expanded at least 5-fold in CFSE-low cells compared with unstimulated cells and had a frequency of at least 0.01% in CFSE-low cells. Repertoire divergence was quantified by Jensen-Shannon divergence using the top 100 TCRbeta sequences ranked by frequency. For any sample with multiple sequencing runs, sorting error was corrected in each run separately before the runs were pooled. In its TCRdb copy, this immuneACCESS table keeps in-frame sequences only and misses some clones. Where compared with another copy, unresolved V genes explain less than half of these, and the others have no known cause. V and J calls and clone size are as listed in that table; D and trimming were resolved from the DNA. Per the sample table, the count is about 16,000 clones. In total, the top ten clones hold roughly 3.8% of the sample.

Sequencing was performed on CD4+ T cells from blood (PBMCs), taken 12 months after the transplant. Recombination joined TRBV4-2 with TRBJ2-7, and 14 junctional nucleotides match TRBD2. The sequence derives from a human patient who received a combined kidney and bone marrow transplant. Donor T cells from the graft may be present among the T cells after a transplant. The CDR3 bases that were read are TGTGCCAGCAGCCCGGGACTAGCGGGAGTAGTTTCCTACGAG. The translation is CASSPGLAGVVSYE. The whole CDR3 protein reads CASSPGLAGVVSYEQYF.